A single T cell receptor beta chain is shown here with its context. As yet, its antigen is unknown. Here immunoSEQ multiplex PCR was the method, and the copy in TCRdb shows in-frame clones only, minus some. The sample yields around 94,000 clones, 90% to 95% seen once. CDR1 is LNHNV, CDR2 YYDKDF, per germline (reference sequence). V was pared by 1 base and J by 3 bases, with 7 bases between. The CDR3 has 14 residues. This entry comes from a study of OX40 agonist ivuxolimab in advanced cancers. For the study at large: Three patients showed partial responses: one hepatocellular carcinoma and two cutaneous melanoma cases. Overall study results and limits: Antigen targets of the expanded peripheral T cells went undetermined.

People who had autoimmune disease history or systemic immunosuppression were excluded. This TCR was sampled from an adult with an advanced solid tumor such as melanoma, head and neck, liver or kidney cancer. The chain links TRBV15 to TRBJ2-1; D is uncertain. Material: CD4+ or CD8+ T cells sorted from blood, obtained in a trial of the OX40 agonist ivuxolimab. The DNA of the CDR3 is TGTGCCACCAGCAGAGGAGAAATCTACAATGAGCAGTTCTTC. Protein product: CATSRGEIYNEQFF.